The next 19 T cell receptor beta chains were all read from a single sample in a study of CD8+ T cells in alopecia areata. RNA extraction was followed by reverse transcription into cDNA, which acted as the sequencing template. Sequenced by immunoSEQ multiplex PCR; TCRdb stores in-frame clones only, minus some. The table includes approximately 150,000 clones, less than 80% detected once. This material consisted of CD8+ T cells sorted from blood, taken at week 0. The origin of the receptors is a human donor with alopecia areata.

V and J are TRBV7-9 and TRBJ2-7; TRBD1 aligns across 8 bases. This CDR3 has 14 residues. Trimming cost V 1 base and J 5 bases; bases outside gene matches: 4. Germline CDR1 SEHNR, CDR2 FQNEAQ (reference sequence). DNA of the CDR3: TGTGCCAGCAGCTTAGGGCAGGGGGCCCACGAGCAGTACTTC. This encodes CASSLGQGAHEQYF. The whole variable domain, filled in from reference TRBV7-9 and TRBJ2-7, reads DTGVSQNPRHKITKRGQNVTFRCDPISEHNRLYWYRQTLGQGPEFLTYFQNEAQLEKSRLLSDRFSAERPKGSFSTLEIQRTEQGDSAMYLCASSLGQGAHEQYFGPGTRLTVT.

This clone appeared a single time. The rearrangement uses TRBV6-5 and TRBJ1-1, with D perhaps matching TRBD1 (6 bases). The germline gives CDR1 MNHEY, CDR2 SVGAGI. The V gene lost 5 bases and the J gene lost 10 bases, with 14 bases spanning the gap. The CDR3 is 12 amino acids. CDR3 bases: TGTGCCAGCAGTCCTGATCCCAGGGGAGCTTTCTTT. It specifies CASSPDPRGAFF.

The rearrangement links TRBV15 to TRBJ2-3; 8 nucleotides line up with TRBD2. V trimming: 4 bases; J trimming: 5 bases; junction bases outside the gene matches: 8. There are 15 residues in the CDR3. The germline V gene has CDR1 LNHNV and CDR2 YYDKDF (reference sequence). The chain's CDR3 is CATSIGLAGIDTQYF. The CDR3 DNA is TGTGCCACCAGCATCGGGTTAGCGGGGATAGATACGCAGTATTTT.

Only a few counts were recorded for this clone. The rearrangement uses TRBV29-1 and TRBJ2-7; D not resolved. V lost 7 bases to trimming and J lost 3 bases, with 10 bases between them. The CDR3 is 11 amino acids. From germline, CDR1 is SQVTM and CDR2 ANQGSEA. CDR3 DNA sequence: TGCAGCGCGCAGGCTAACTACGAGCAGTACTTC. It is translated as CSAQANYEQYF.

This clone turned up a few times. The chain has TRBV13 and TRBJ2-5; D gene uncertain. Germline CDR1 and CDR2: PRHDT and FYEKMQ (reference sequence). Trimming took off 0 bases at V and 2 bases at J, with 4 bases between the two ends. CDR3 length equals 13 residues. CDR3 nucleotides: TGTGCCAGCAGCTTAGGGGAGCAAGAGACCCAGTACTTC. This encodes CASSLGEQETQYF.

CDR3 in amino acids: CASSLRTSGDTGELFF. The CDR3 coding sequence is TGTGCCAGCAGCCTACGGACTAGCGGGGACACCGGGGAGCTGTTTTTT. The chain combines TRBV9 with TRBJ2-2, with 12 bases identical to TRBD2. V dropped 4 bases and J dropped 3; count of bases not matched to a gene: 4. Germline CDR1 SGDLS, CDR2 YYNGEE. The CDR3 covers 16 residues.

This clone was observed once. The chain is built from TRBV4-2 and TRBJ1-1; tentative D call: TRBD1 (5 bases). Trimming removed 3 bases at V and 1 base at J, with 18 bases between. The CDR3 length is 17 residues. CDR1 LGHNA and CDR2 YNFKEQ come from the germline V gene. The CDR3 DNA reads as TGTGCCAGCAGCCACGCCAATAGAGGGGCCTCGAACACTGAAGCTTTCTTT. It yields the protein CASSHANRGASNTEAFF.

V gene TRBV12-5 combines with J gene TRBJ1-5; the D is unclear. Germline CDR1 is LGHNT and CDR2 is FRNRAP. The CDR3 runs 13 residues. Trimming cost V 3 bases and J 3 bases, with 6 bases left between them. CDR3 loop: CASGFAYNQPQHF. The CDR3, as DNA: TGTGCTAGTGGTTTCGCTTACAATCAGCCCCAGCATTTT.

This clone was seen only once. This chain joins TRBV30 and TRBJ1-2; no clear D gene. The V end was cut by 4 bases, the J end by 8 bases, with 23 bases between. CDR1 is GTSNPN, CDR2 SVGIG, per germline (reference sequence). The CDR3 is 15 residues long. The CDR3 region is CAWKGSGGYFDGYTF. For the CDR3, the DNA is TGTGCCTGGAAGGGCTCTGGAGGGTATTTCGACGGCTACACCTTC.

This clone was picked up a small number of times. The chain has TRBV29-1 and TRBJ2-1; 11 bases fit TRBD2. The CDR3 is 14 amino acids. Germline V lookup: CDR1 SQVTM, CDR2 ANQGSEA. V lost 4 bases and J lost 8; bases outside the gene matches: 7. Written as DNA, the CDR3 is TGCAGCGTTGTGACTAGCGGGGAGTTGGATGAGCAGTTCTTC. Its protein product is CSVVTSGELDEQFF.

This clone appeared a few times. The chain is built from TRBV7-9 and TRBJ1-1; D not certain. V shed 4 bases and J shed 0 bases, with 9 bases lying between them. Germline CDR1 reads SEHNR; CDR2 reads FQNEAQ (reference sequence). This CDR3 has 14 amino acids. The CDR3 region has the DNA TGTGCCAGCAGCTCTAGGGAGATGAACACTGAAGCTTTCTTT. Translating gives CASSSREMNTEAFF. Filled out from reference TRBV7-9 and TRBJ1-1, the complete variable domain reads DTGVSQNPRHKITKRGQNVTFRCDPISEHNRLYWYRQTLGQGPEFLTYFQNEAQLEKSRLLSDRFSAERPKGSFSTLEIQRTEQGDSAMYLCASSSREMNTEAFFGQGTRLTVV.

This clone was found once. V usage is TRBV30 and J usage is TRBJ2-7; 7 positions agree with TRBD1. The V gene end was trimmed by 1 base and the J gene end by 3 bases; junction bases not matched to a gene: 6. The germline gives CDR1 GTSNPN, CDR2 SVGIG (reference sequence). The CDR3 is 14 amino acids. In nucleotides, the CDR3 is TGTGCCTGGAGTGCCGGGACAGAGTACTACGAGCAGTACTTC. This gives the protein CAWSAGTEYYEQYF.

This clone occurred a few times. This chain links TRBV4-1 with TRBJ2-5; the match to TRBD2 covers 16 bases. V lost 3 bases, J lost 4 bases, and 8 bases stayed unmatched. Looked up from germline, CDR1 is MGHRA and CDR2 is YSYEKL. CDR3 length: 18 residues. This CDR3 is CASSHSGTSGGARETQYF. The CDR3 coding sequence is TGCGCCAGCAGCCACTCCGGGACTAGCGGGGGGGCCCGAGAGACCCAGTACTTC.

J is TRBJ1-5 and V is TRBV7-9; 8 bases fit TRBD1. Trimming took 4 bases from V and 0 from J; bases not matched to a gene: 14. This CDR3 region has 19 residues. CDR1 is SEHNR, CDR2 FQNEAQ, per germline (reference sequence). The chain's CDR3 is CASSSIDRGTTYSNQPQHF. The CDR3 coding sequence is TGTGCCAGCAGCTCTATTGACAGGGGAACGACATATAGCAATCAGCCCCAGCATTTT.

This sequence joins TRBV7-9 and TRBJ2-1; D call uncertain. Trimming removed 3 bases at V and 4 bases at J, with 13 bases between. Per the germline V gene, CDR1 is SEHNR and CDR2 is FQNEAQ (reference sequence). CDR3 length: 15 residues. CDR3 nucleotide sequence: TGTGCCAGCAGCTTGGGCGGCTCCCCGTACAATGAGCAGTTCTTC. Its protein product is CASSLGGSPYNEQFF.

CDR3 sequence (DNA): TGTGCCAGCAGTGAACGGGGGACAGGGTGGGACTACGAGCAGTACTTC. As protein: CASSERGTGWDYEQYF. The chain is built from TRBV2 and TRBJ2-7; 9 bases line up with TRBD1. The CDR3 spans 16 residues. From germline, CDR1 is SNHLY and CDR2 FYNNEI. V lost 2 bases, J lost 3 bases, and 8 bases stayed unmatched.

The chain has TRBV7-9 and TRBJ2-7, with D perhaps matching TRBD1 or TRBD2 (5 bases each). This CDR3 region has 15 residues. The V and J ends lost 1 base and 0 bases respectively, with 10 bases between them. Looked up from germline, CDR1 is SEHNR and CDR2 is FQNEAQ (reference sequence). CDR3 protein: CASSLVVRGSYEQYF. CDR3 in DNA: TGTGCCAGCAGCTTAGTGGTGAGGGGCTCCTACGAGCAGTACTTC.

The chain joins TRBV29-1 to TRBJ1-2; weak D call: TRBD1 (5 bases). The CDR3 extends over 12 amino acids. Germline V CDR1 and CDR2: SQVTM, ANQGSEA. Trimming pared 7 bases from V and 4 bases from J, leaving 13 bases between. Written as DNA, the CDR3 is TGCAGCGCTCCGGTCAGGGCCTATGGCTACACCTTC. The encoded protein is CSAPVRAYGYTF.

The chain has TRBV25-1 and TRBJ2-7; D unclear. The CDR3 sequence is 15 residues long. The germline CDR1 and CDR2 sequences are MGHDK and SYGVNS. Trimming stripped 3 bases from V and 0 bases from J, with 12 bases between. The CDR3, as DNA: TGTGCCAGCAGTGATCGTTTCTCTAGCTCCTACGAGCAGTACTTC. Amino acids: CASSDRFSSSYEQYF.